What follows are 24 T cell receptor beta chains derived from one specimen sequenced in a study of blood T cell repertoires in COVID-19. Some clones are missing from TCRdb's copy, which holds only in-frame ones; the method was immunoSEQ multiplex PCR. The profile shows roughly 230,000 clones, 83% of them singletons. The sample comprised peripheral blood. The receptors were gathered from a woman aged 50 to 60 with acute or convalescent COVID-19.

The CDR3 DNA is TGTGCCACCAGCCCAGAGTGGAGGGGCTCTGGAAACACCATATATTTT. It yields the protein CATSPEWRGSGNTIYF. The chain couples TRBV15 to TRBJ1-3; maybe TRBD1 (5 bases). The CDR3 has 16 residues. The ends were cut back, 5 bases at V and 0 bases at J, with 14 bases in the middle. Germline lookup yields CDR1 LNHNV and CDR2 YYDKDF (reference sequence).

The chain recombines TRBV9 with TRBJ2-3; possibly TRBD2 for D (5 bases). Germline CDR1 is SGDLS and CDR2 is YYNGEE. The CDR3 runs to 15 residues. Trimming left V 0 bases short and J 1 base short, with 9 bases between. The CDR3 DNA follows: TGTGCCAGCAGCGTAGTCTTCGGGGGCACAGATACGCAGTATTTT. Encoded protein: CASSVVFGGTDTQYF.

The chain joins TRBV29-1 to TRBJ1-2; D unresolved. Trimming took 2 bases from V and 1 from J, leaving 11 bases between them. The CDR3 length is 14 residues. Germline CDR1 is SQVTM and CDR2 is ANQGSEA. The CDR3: CSVETGRFNYGYTF. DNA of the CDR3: TGCAGCGTTGAAACCGGTCGTTTTAACTATGGCTACACCTTC.

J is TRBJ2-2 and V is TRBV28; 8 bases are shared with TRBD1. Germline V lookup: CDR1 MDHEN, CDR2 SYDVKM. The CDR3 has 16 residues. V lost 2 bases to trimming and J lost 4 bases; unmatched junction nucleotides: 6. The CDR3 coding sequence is TGTGCCAGCAGTTTAGGTCAGGGGGCACTCACCGGGGAGCTGTTTTTT. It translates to CASSLGQGALTGELFF.

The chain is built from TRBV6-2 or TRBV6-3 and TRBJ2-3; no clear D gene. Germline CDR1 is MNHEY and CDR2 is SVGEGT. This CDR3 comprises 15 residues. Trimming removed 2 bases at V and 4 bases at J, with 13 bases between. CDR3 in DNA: TGTGCCAGCAGTTACGCCTCGGGTGGTGCAGATACGCAGTATTTT. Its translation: CASSYASGGADTQYF.

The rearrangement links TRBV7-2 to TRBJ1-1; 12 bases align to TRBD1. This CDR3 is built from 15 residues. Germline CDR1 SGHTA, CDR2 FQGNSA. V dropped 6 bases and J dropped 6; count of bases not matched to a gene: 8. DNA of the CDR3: TGTGCCAGCAGACCGCCCGGGACAGGGGGCCCTGAAGCTTTCTTT. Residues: CASRPPGTGGPEAFF.

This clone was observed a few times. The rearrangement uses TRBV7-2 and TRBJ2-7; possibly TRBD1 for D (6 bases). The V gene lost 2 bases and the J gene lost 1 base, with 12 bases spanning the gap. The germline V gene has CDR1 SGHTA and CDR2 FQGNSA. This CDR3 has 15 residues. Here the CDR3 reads CASSLNGGKSYEQYF. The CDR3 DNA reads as TGTGCCAGCAGCTTAAATGGGGGCAAATCCTACGAGCAGTACTTC.

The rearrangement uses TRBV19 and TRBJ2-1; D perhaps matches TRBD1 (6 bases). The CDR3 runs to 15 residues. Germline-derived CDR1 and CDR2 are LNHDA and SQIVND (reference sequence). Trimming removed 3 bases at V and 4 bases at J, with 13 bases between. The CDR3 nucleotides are TGTGCCAGTAGTATGCGGACAGATTATTACAATGAGCAGTTCTTC. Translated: CASSMRTDYYNEQFF.

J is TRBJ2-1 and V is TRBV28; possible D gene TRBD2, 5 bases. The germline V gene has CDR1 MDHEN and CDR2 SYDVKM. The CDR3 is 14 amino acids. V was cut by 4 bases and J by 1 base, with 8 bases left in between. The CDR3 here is CASSSQRSYNEQFF. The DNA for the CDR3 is TGTGCCAGCAGTTCCCAGCGGTCCTACAATGAGCAGTTCTTC.

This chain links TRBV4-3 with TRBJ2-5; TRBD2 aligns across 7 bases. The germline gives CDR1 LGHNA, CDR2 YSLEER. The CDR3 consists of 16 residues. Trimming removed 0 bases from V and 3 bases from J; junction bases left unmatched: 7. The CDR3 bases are TGCGCCAGCAGCCAAGATAGGTGGGGGGGGAAAGAGACCCAGTACTTC. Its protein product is CASSQDRWGGKETQYF.

The CDR3 region has the DNA TGTGCCAGTAGTAGTTTGAGCGGGAGGACAATTAGCTCCTACAATGAGCAGTTCTTC. It codes for CASSSLSGRTISSYNEQFF. The V and J genes are TRBV19 and TRBJ2-1; 9 bases match TRBD2. Germline CDR1 reads LNHDA; CDR2 reads SQIVND (reference sequence). With V trimmed by 4 bases and J by 0 bases, 13 bases remained unmatched. The CDR3 has 19 amino acids.

The CDR3, as DNA: TGTGCCAGCAGTGAAGCGCGTCTAGCGGGCCGCAATGAGCAGTTCTTC. Its translation: CASSEARLAGRNEQFF. V is TRBV2 and J is TRBJ2-1, with 8 bases aligning to TRBD2. The trim removed 0 bases at V and 6 bases at J, leaving 7 bases unmatched. The CDR3 loop spans 16 amino acids. Germline assignment: CDR1 SNHLY and CDR2 FYNNEI.

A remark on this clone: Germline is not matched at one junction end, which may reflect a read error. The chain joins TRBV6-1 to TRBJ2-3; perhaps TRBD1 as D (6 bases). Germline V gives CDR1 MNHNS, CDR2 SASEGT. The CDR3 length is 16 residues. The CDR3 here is CASREDRYEGTDTQYF. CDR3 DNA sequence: TGTGCCAGCAGGGAAGACAGGTATGAGGGCACAGATACGCAGTATTTT.

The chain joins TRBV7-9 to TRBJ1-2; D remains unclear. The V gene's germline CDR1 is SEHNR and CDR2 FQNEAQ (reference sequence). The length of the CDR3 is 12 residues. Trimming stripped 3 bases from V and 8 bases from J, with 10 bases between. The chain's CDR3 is CASSFGDLGYTF. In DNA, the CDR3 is TGTGCCAGCAGCTTTGGAGATTTAGGCTACACCTTC.

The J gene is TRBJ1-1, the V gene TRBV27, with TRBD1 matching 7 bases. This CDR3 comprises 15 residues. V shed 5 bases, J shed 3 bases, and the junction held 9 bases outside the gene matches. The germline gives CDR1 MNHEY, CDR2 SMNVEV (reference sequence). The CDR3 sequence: CASSPAAGGYTEAFF. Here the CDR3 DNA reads TGTGCCAGCAGTCCCGCGGCAGGGGGATACACTGAAGCTTTCTTT.

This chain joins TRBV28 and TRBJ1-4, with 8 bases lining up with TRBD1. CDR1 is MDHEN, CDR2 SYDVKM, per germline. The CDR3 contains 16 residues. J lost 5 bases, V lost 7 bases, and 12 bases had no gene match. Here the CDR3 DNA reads TGTGCCAGCACCGCGACAGGGGTGTATCCGAATGAAAAACTGTTTTTT. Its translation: CASTATGVYPNEKLFF.

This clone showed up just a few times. CDR3 in amino acids: CASSFYRGVNTGELFF. CDR3 DNA: TGTGCCAGCAGCTTTTACAGGGGCGTCAACACCGGGGAGCTGTTTTTT. The rearrangement links TRBV5-4 to TRBJ2-2; 7 bases match TRBD1. The V and J ends lost 2 bases and 2 bases, in that order; junction bases with no gene match: 6. Germline CDR1 is SGHNT and CDR2 is YYREEE (reference sequence). The CDR3 runs to 16 residues. The complete variable domain, with remaining parts taken from reference TRBV5-4 and TRBJ2-2, reads ETGVTQSPTHLIKTRGQQVTLRCSSQSGHNTVSWYQQALGQGPQFIFQYYREEENGRGNFPPRFSGLQFPNYSSELNVNALELDDSALYLCASSFYRGVNTGELFFGEGSRLTVL.

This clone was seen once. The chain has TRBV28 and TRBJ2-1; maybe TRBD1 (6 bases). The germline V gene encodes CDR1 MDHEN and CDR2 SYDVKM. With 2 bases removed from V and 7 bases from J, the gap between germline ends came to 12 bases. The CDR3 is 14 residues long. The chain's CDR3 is CASSLRGTTNEQFF. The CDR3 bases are TGTGCCAGCAGTTTAAGGGGGACGACGAATGAGCAGTTCTTC.

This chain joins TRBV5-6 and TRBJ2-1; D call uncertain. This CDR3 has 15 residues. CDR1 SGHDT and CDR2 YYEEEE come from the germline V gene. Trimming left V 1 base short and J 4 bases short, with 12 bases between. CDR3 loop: CASSLLPSGYNEQFF. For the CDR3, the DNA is TGTGCCAGCAGCTTGTTACCTAGTGGGTACAATGAGCAGTTCTTC.

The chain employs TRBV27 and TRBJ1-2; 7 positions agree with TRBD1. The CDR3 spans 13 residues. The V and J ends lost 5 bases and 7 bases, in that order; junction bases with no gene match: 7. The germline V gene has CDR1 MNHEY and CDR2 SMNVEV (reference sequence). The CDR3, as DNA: TGTGCCAGCAGTCTCACAGGGGCTGGTGGCTACACCTTC. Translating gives CASSLTGAGGYTF.

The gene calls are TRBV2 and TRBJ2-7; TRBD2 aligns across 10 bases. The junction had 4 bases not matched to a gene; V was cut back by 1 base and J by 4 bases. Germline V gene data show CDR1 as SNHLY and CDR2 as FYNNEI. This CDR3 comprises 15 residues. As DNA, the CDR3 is TGTGCCAGCAGTGAAGGGCTAGCGGGAGTGTACGAGCAGTACTTC. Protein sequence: CASSEGLAGVYEQYF.

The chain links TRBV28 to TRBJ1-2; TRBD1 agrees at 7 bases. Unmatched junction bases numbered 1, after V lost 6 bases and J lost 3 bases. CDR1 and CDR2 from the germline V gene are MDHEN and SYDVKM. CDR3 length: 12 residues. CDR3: CASSRGYYGYTF. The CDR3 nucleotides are TGTGCCAGCAGCAGGGGGTACTATGGCTACACCTTC.

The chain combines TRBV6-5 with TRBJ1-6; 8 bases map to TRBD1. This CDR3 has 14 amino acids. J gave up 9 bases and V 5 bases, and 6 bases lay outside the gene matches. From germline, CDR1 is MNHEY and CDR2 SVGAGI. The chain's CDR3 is CASSRTGNGSPLHF. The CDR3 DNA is TGTGCCAGCAGTAGGACAGGGAACGGTTCACCCCTCCACTTT.

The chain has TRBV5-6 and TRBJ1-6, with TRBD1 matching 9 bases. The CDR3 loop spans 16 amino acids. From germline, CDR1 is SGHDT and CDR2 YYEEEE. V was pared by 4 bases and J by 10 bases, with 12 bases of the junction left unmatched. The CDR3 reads CASSTRTGAEGSPLHF. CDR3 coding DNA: TGTGCCAGCAGCACACGGACAGGGGCTGAGGGATCACCCCTCCACTTT.